This TCR beta chain was observed in a study of breast tumors, draining lymph nodes, adjacent tissues. Study-wide results and limits: Tumor TCR diversity was below lymph nodes but above nontumor tissue. Most tumor T cells seemingly derive from lymph node, then expand in tumor. Data only fit, rather than demonstrated, lymph node origin of most tumor T cells.

Axillary draining lymph nodes of breast cancer patients supplied the node samples. This clonotype showed up many times. Its antigen is not known. Germline assignment: CDR1 MDHEN and CDR2 SYDVKM. The V and J ends lost 3 bases and 4 bases respectively, with 22 bases between them. This CDR3 is 17 amino acids long. Via MiXCR, TCRdb re-called the multiplex PCR reads, giving one row per CDR3 protein. The table includes some 170,000 distinct CDR3 sequences, roughly 35% detected once. The TCR was taken from a female donor with breast cancer. Some clones in this sample may be carry-over from other donors' samples. The V and J genes are TRBV28 and TRBJ2-7; D tentatively reads TRBD1 or TRBD2 (5 bases each). The specimen sequenced was axillary lymph node tissue. The CDR3 DNA is TGTGCCAGCAGTTTTATTGGGACCGTGGAGGCTAGGTACGAGCAGTACTTC. It specifies CASSFIGTVEARYEQYF.